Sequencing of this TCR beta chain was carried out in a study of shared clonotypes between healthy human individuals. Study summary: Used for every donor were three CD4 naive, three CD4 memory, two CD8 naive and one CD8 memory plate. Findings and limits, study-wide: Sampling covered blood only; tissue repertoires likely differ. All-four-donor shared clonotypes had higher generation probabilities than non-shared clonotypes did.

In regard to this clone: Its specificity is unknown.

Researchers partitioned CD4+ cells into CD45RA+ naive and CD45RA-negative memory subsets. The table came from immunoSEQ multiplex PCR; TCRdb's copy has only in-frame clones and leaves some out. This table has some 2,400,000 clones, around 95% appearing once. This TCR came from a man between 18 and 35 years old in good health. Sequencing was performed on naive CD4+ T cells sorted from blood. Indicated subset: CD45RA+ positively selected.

The CDR3 region is CAISGRGTPGTGELFF. The CDR3 region has the DNA TGTGCCATCAGTGGGCGCGGGACCCCGGGGACCGGGGAGCTGTTTTTT. The V call is TRBV10-3, the J call TRBJ2-2; D perhaps matches TRBD2 (6 bases). The length of the CDR3 is 16 residues. Trimming pared 4 bases from V and 5 bases from J, leaving 17 bases between. The germline gives CDR1 ENHRY, CDR2 SYGVKD.